This TCR beta chain came from a study of Graves' ophthalmopathy and Graves' hyperthyroidism. This clonotype has at least ten counts. Amplifying from RNA transcripts, the study obtained TCR beta CDR3 regions. An opening RT-PCR round employed HTBI primers and preceded a second-round multiplex PCR. TCRdb used MiXCR to reprocess the multiplex PCR reads, holding one entry per CDR3 protein. The sample lists around 400,000 distinct CDR3 sequences, 20% to 25% seen once, with around 3.1% in the top ten. V lost 4 bases, J lost 0 bases, and 9 bases lay in between. Germline CDR1 is ENHRY and CDR2 is SYGVKD. The CDR3 covers 14 residues.

The chain has TRBV10-3 and TRBJ1-1; TRBD1 is a possible D gene (5 bases). The sequence was obtained from a woman younger than 30 with stable Graves' hyperthyroidism. The sequenced sample was peripheral blood. Here the CDR3 reads CAISAVGLNTEAFF. CDR3 in DNA: TGTGCCATCAGTGCTGTGGGACTGAACACTGAAGCTTTCTTT.